These 9 T cell receptor beta chains came from one sample sequenced in a study of shared clonotypes between healthy human individuals (dated by TCRdb to 2019 to 2021). Receptor libraries were prepared by the immunoSEQ multiplex PCR assay. What TCRdb holds here is the immuneACCESS table cut down to in-frame rearrangements. Part of the clones is not present; checked against another copy, under half of the missing clones reflect an unresolved V gene, and the others are unexplained. Across this sample there are some 2.1 million clones, with about 95% seen only once. The top ten constitute around 1.1% of the sample. For the CD8 naive samples, CD45RO-negative cells were positively selected for CCR7, yielding a CD45RA+CCR7+ population from which TemRA cells were excluded. The material sequenced was naive CD8+ T cells sorted from blood. Per the publication, the cell subset or site label means: CD45RA+CCR7+. These receptors originate from a man between 18 and 29 years old in good health.

This sequence joins TRBV28 and TRBJ1-2; D might be TRBD1 (5 bases). V was clipped by 5 bases and J by 4 bases, with 20 bases between them. The CDR3 runs to 16 residues. CDR1 and CDR2 from the germline V gene are MDHEN and SYDVKM. The CDR3 region has the DNA TGTGCCAGCAGTCCAAGTCAGGGATGGGTACTCTATGGCTACACCTTC. Protein: CASSPSQGWVLYGYTF.

The rearrangement joins TRBV9 to TRBJ2-3; 7 bases agree with TRBD1. The CDR3 has 17 amino acids. Germline V gives CDR1 SGDLS, CDR2 YYNGEE. Trimming cost V 0 bases and J 0 bases; bases outside gene matches: 7. CDR3 bases: TGTGCCAGCAGCGTAGCCCTCCAGGGGGTGAGCACAGATACGCAGTATTTT. Translated, it gives CASSVALQGVSTDTQYF.

This chain joins TRBV13 and TRBJ1-2; no definite D call. This CDR3 region has 12 residues. Looked up from germline, CDR1 is PRHDT and CDR2 is FYEKMQ (reference sequence). Trimming took 5 bases from V and 3 from J, leaving 7 bases between them. In DNA form, the CDR3 reads TGTGCCAGCAGCGCGGGATACTATGGCTACACCTTC. It specifies CASSAGYYGYTF.

The chain combines TRBV7-9 with TRBJ2-1; the match to TRBD1 covers 7 bases. The V and J ends lost 3 bases and 0 bases, in that order; junction bases with no gene match: 2. The germline V gene encodes CDR1 SEHNR and CDR2 FQNEAQ (reference sequence). The CDR3 loop spans 15 amino acids. The CDR3 reads CASSFGTVSYNEQFF. CDR3 sequence (DNA): TGTGCCAGCAGCTTTGGGACAGTCTCCTACAATGAGCAGTTCTTC. The whole variable domain, filled in from reference TRBV7-9 and TRBJ2-1, reads DTGVSQNPRHKITKRGQNVTFRCDPISEHNRLYWYRQTLGQGPEFLTYFQNEAQLEKSRLLSDRFSAERPKGSFSTLEIQRTEQGDSAMYLCASSFGTVSYNEQFFGPGTRLTVL.

The J gene is TRBJ2-5, the V gene TRBV5-8; the match to TRBD1 covers 7 bases. Germline CDR1 is SGHTS and CDR2 is YDEGEE. V lost 5 bases and J lost 1; bases outside the gene matches: 8. The CDR3 is 15 residues long. CDR3 sequence (DNA): TGTGCCAGCAGTCCCAGGGCAGGGGGCCAAGAGACCCAGTACTTC. It yields the protein CASSPRAGGQETQYF.

The chain carries TRBV27 and TRBJ2-7; 7 positions match TRBD1. From germline, CDR1 is MNHEY and CDR2 SMNVEV (reference sequence). The CDR3 has 14 amino acids. With 3 bases clipped from V and 6 bases from J, the junction kept 8 bases outside the gene matches. The CDR3 DNA sequence: TGTGCCAGCAGTTTGGGACAGACCCTGGCCGAGCAGTACTTC. It codes for CASSLGQTLAEQYF.

The CDR3 region is CASSQPSTGRNYEQYF. CDR3 in DNA: TGCGCCAGCAGTCAGCCATCGACAGGGCGAAACTACGAGCAGTACTTC. This sequence joins TRBV23-1 and TRBJ2-7; TRBD1 matches at 7 bases. TRBV23-1 has ORF status, its function being uncertain. This CDR3 is built from 16 residues. V lost 3 bases to trimming and J lost 3 bases; unmatched junction nucleotides: 11.

This clone was detected only once. The gene calls are TRBV6-4 and TRBJ2-7; weak D call: TRBD1 (6 bases). Germline V gives CDR1 MRHNA, CDR2 SNTAGT. The ends were cut back, 4 bases at V and 2 bases at J, with 27 bases in the middle. The CDR3 covers 19 residues. DNA of the CDR3: TGTGCCAGCAGTGTCCTCGGCCAGGGGAATTCCTTAGGGACCTACGAGCAGTACTTC. Translated, it gives CASSVLGQGNSLGTYEQYF.

The chain employs TRBV19 and TRBJ2-3, with 7 bases identical to TRBD1. Trimming removed 0 bases from V and 3 bases from J; junction bases left unmatched: 3. CDR3 size: 15 residues. CDR1 and CDR2 (germline): LNHDA, SQIVND (reference sequence). The CDR3, as DNA: TGTGCCAGTAGTATAGATGACAGGGTTACAGATACGCAGTATTTT. It yields the protein CASSIDDRVTDTQYF.